The TCR beta chain described here comes from a study of Ad26.COV2.S vaccination and SARS-CoV-2 variants. This CDR3 comprises 11 residues. Per germline, CDR1 SEHNR and CDR2 FQNEAQ (reference sequence). V shed 4 bases, J shed 6 bases, and the junction held 0 bases outside the gene matches. Sequencing was performed with immunoSEQ multiplex PCR; in TCRdb, only in-frame clones are kept and a portion is missing. The data show around 370,000 clones, about 91% seen once. The V and J genes are TRBV7-9 and TRBJ2-7, with 7 bases identical to TRBD2. The specimen comprised peripheral blood, sampled after recovery from COVID-19. The receptor was isolated from a human donor who had recovered from COVID-19. The CDR3 sequence is CASSSGGEQYF. The CDR3 bases are TGTGCCAGCAGCTCGGGGGGCGAGCAGTACTTC.